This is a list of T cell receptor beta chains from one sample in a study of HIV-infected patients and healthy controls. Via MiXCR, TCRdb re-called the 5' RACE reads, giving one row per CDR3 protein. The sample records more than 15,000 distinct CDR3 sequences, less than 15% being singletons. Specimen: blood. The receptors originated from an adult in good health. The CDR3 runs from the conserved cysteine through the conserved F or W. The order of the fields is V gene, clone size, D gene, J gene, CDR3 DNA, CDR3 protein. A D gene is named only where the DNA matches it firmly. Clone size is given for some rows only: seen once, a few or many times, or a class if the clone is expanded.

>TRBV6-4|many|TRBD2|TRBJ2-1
TGTGCCAGCAGTGACTCGACTAGCGGGGGGGCTGAGCAGTTCTTC
CASSDSTSGGAEQFF
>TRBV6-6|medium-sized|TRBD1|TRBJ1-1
TGTGCCACCACCAACAGGGGCTACAGGACTGAAGCTTTCTTT
CATTNRGYRTEAFF
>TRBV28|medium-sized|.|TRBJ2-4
TGTGCCAGCAATATAGGCAGGGTGGGTGCCAAAAACATTCAGTACTTC
CASNIGRVGAKNIQYF
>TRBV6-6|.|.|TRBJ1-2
TGTGCCAGCAGTTACGGCGGCCAGACCCAGATTAATTTC
CASSYGGQTQINF
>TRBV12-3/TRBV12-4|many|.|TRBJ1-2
TGTGCCAGCAGTTTCCAGGGAGGGATTGGAGGCTACACCTTC
CASSFQGGIGGYTF
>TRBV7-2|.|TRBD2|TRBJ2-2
TGTGCCAGCACTCAGACTAGCGGGGGGCCTGTCGGGGAGCTGTTTTTT
CASTQTSGGPVGELFF
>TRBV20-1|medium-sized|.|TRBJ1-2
TGCAGTGCTATGAACCCCCGATGGGGGAGAAACTATGGCTACACCTTC
CSAMNPRWGRNYGYTF
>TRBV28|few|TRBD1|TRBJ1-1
TGTGCCAGCAGTTCTCGGACAGGGCTCACTGAAGCTTTCTTT
CASSSRTGLTEAFF
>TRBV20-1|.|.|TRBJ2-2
TGCAGTGCTAGATCCTACGCGAACACCGGGGAGCTGTTTTTT
CSARSYANTGELFF
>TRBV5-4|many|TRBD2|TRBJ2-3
TGTGCCAGCAGCTTAGGTACCAGCGGGGGGCTCGATACGCAGTATTTT
CASSLGTSGGLDTQYF
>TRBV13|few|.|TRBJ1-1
TGTGCCAGCAGCTTCGGGACGAGACACAACACTGAAGCTTTCTTT
CASSFGTRHNTEAFF
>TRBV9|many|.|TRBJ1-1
TGTGCCAGCAGGCGGGACTCCCTTCGGAACACTGAAGCTTTCTTT
CASRRDSLRNTEAFF
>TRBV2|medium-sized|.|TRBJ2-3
TGTGCCAGCAGTGAAGGGGGTGATACGCAGTATTTT
CASSEGGDTQYF
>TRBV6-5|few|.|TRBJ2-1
TGTGCCAGCGGTGGAGGAGGGGGCCGTTACAATGAGCAGTTCTTC
CASGGGGGRYNEQFF
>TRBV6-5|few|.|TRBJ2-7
TGTGCCAGCAGTTACTTGGGTACTACCTACGAGCAGTACTTC
CASSYLGTTYEQYF
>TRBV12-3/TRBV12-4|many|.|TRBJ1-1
TGTGCCAGCGCCCCGCGGGGTTTGACACCTGAAGCTTTCTTT
CASAPRGLTPEAFF
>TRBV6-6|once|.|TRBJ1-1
TGTGCCAGCAGTTATTTGAGGGAGACGAACACTGAAGCTTTCTTT
CASSYLRETNTEAFF
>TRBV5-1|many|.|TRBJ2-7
TGCGCCAGCAGCTCTACAGCAGGAGGGGGGAGGAGAGAGCAGTACTTC
CASSSTAGGGRREQYF
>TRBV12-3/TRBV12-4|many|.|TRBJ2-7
TGTGCCAGCAGCCTCGGGTCCGAGCAGTACTTC
CASSLGSEQYF
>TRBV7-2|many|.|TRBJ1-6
TGTGCCAGCAGCTTAGGGGTTCAGGGACGGTCACCCCTCCACTTT
CASSLGVQGRSPLHF
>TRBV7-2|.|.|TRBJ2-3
TGTGCCAGCAGCCCCGCGGTCGGCGCAGATACGCAGTATTTT
CASSPAVGADTQYF
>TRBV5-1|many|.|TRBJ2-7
TGCGCCAGCAGCTTGGTGCAGGGGCCCTACGAGCAGTACTTC
CASSLVQGPYEQYF
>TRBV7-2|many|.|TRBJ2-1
TGTGCCAGCAGCTTATGGAGTCTGAGCGGTAGTGAGCAGTTCTTC
CASSLWSLSGSEQFF
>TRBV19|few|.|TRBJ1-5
TGTGCCAGTAGTAGGTGGAGTAGCAATCAGCCCCAGCATTTT
CASSRWSSNQPQHF
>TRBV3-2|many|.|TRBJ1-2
TGTGCCAGTCGTAACTATGGCTACACCTTC
CASRNYGYTF
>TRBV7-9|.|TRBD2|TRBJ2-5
TGTGCCAGCAGTTGGACTAGCGCTCAAGAGACCCAGTACTTC
CASSWTSAQETQYF
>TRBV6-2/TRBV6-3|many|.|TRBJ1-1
TGTGCCAGCAGTTACCTTAGTCTCCGGGCCGTCAACACTGAAGCTTTCTTT
CASSYLSLRAVNTEAFF
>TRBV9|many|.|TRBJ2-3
TGTGCCAGCAGGGCGGGCCTCACAGATACGCAGTATTTT
CASRAGLTDTQYF
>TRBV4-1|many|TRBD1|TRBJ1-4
TGCGCCAGCAGCCAAGAGGACAGGGTGTATGAAAAACTGTTTTTT
CASSQEDRVYEKLFF
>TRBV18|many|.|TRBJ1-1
TGTGCCAGCTCATTTCAGGGTCACACTGAAGCTTTCTTT
CASSFQGHTEAFF
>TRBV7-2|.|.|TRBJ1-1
TGTGCCAGCAGCTTAGAGGGCCCTGGCACTGAAGCTTTCTTT
CASSLEGPGTEAFF
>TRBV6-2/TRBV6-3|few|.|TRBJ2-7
TGTGCCAGCAGCCGCCGCCCCTCCGAGCAGTACTTC
CASSRRPSEQYF
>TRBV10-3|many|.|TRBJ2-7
TGTGCCATCAGTGACCGGATGGACGGTGCCTCAGGGCAGTACTTC
CAISDRMDGASGQYF
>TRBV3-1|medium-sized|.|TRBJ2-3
TGTGCCAGCAGCCCCCGTCGCACAGATACGCAGTATTTT
CASSPRRTDTQYF
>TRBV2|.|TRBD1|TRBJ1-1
TGTGCCAGCAGTACTACGTCTGGACAGGGGGTCGGAGCTTTCTTT
CASSTTSGQGVGAFF
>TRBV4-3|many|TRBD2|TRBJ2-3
TGCGCCAGCAGCCACCTTAGCGGGGGGGCTAGCACAGATACGCAGTATTTT
CASSHLSGGASTDTQYF
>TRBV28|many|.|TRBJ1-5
TGTGCCAGCAGTTTAGGCGGGGGCGCAAATCAGCCCCAGCATTTT
CASSLGGGANQPQHF
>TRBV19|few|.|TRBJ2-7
TGTGCCAGTAGTGCACGACAGAGACCCTACGAGCAGTACTTC
CASSARQRPYEQYF
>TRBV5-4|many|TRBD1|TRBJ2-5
TGTGCCAGCAGGAGGGGGACAGGCGGGTCACATCAGGAGACCCAGTACTTC
CASRRGTGGSHQETQYF
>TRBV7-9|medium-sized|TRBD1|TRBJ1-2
TGTGCCAGCAGCCAGGCAGGAGGGGGCGCGAGAGGCTACACCTTC
CASSQAGGGARGYTF
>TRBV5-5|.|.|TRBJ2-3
TGTGCCAGCAGCTCGACCGGGGGATATATGCAGTATTTT
CASSSTGGYMQYF
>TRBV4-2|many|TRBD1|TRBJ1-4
TGTGCCAGCAGCCAAGATGCCGGGACAGGGAATGAAAAACTGTTTTTT
CASSQDAGTGNEKLFF
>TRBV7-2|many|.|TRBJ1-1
TGTGCCAGCAGCCGGAACACGGGGAGCACTGAAGCTTTCTTT
CASSRNTGSTEAFF
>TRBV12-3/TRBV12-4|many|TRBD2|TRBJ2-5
TGTGCCAGCAGTTTAACCAGCGGGGGGGCGGAGACCCAGTACTTC
CASSLTSGGAETQYF
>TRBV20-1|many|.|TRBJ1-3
TGCAGTGCTCGAGAGGACAGACTCTCTGGAAACACCATATATTTT
CSAREDRLSGNTIYF
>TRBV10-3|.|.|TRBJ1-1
TGTGCCATCAGGGACACCGGGAGGACTGAAGCTTTCTTT
CAIRDTGRTEAFF
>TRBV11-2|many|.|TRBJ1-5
TGTGCCAGCAGCTCGTACACGGGACGGAAAACCAATCAGCCCCAGCATTTT
CASSSYTGRKTNQPQHF
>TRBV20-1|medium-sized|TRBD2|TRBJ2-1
TGCAGTGCACCCTCGGCGGGACTAGCGAACAATGAGCAGTTCTTC
CSAPSAGLANNEQFF
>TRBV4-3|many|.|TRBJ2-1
TGCGCCAGCAGCCCTGCCGTTGGCGGGGAGTACAATGAGCAGTTCTTC
CASSPAVGGEYNEQFF
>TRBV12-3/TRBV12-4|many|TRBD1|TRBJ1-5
TGTGCCAGCAGAGGAACAGGGGGAGCCCAGCATTTT
CASRGTGGAQHF
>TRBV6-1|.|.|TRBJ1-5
TGTGCCAGCAGTGGTGGGACTGGCAATCAGCCCCAGCATTTT
CASSGGTGNQPQHF
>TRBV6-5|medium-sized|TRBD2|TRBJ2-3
TGTGCCAGCAGTCGACGGGGGGGCAGCACAGATACGCAGTATTTT
CASSRRGGSTDTQYF
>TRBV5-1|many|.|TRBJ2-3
TGCGCCAGCAGCTTGGAGCTCTCAACAGATACGCAGTATTTT
CASSLELSTDTQYF
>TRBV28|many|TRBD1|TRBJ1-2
TGTGCCAGCAGTTTGGACAGGGCGGGAGGTAATTATGGCTACACCTTC
CASSLDRAGGNYGYTF